The 8 T cell receptor beta chains listed next were all sequenced from one sample in a study of CD8+CD57+ T cells in acquired aplastic anemia. The TCR beta profiling, which covered VDJ combination and CDR3 sequence, was carried out using genomic DNA as the template. A single record per CDR3 protein comes from TCRdb applying MiXCR to the reads. The repertoire holds around 500,000 distinct CDR3 sequences, with about a third as singletons. Patients selected for sequencing had displayed CD8+CD57+ cell expansion by flow cytometry. Sequences were obtained from sorted CD4+, CD8+, or CD8+CD57+ T cells (not recorded which) from PBMCs. These TCRs come from a human donor with aplastic anemia.

There are many counts of this clonotype. J is TRBJ2-7 and V is TRBV29-1, with D perhaps being TRBD1 or TRBD2 (5 bases each). The CDR3 consists of 17 residues. Deletions cut 6 bases from V and 4 bases from J, with 28 bases between. CDR1 is SQVTM, CDR2 ANQGSEA, per germline. CDR3 sequence reads: CSVERSHSGTVPYEQYF. The CDR3 region has the DNA TGCAGCGTCGAACGAAGCCACTCCGGGACGGTCCCTTACGAGCAGTACTTC.

This clonotype has a single count. The V call is TRBV5-1, the J call TRBJ2-1; 10 bases are a match to TRBD2. The CDR3 covers 17 residues. Germline CDR1 reads SGHRS; CDR2 reads YFSETQ. J gave up 7 bases and V 3 bases, and 13 bases lay outside the gene matches. CDR3 nucleotides: TGCGCCAGCAGCTCGCCTTTAGGAAGCGGGAGGGGTAATGAGCAGTTCTTC. It codes for CASSSPLGSGRGNEQFF.

With respect to this clonotype: One junction end does not reproduce the germline sequence, and a read error may be involved. The V and J genes are TRBV7-9 and TRBJ1-2; D is uncertain. The CDR3 has 13 residues. From germline, CDR1 is SEHNR and CDR2 FQNEAQ (reference sequence). The DNA for the CDR3 is TGTGCCAGCAGCCCCATTACGGCGGGTGGCTACGCCTTT. Residues: CASSPITAGGYAF. The full variable domain, with the rest looked up from reference TRBV7-9 and TRBJ1-2, is DTGVSQNPRHKITKRGQNVTFRCDPISEHNRLYWYRQTLGQGPEFLTYFQNEAQLEKSRLLSDRFSAERPKGSFSTLEIQRTEQGDSAMYLCASSPITAGGYAFGSGTRLTVV.

This clonotype has a count of ten or more. The rearrangement joins TRBV24-1 to TRBJ2-3; 7 bases fit TRBD1. In germline, CDR1 is KGHDR, CDR2 SFDVKD. The V and J ends lost 5 bases and 5 bases, in that order; junction bases with no gene match: 12. This CDR3 spans 16 amino acids. The CDR3 loop reads CATSVSFTGVLDTQYF. The CDR3 DNA reads TGTGCCACCAGTGTTAGTTTTACAGGGGTGTTAGATACGCAGTATTTT.

This clonotype was recorded many times. The chain's CDR3 is CATSDFPGFGYTF. CDR3 in DNA: TGTGCCACCAGTGATTTCCCAGGGTTTGGCTACACCTTC. The chain carries TRBV24-1 and TRBJ1-2; the D gene is possibly TRBD1 (5 bases). The CDR3 contains 13 residues. CDR1 is KGHDR, CDR2 SFDVKD, per germline. V lost 1 base and J lost 7, with 9 bases in between.

This clonotype was recorded a few times. The chain uses TRBV5-5 and TRBJ1-1; a possible D gene is TRBD1 (5 bases). The CDR3 has 15 amino acids. V lost 6 bases to trimming and J lost 5 bases, with 20 bases between them. Germline V lookup: CDR1 SGHKS, CDR2 YYEKEE (reference sequence). CDR3 DNA: TGTGCCAGCACCGACAGCTTCGGATCCCCAACTGAAGCTTTCTTT. Translation: CASTDSFGSPTEAFF.

The rearrangement joins TRBV9 to TRBJ2-3; 11 bases are a match to TRBD2. This CDR3 has 15 residues. CDR1 SGDLS and CDR2 YYNGEE come from the germline V gene. After removal of 3 bases from V and 6 bases from J, the junction contained 6 bases not matched to a gene. In DNA, the CDR3 is TGTGCCAGCAGCGCCACTAGCGGGAGAGCTGATACGCAGTATTTT. Translated, it gives CASSATSGRADTQYF.

This clonotype was detected a few times. The V gene is TRBV4-3, the J gene TRBJ1-1, with D perhaps TRBD1 (6 bases). The length of the CDR3 is 15 residues. V was trimmed by 1 base and J by 9 bases, leaving 18 bases between them. Germline lookup yields CDR1 LGHNA and CDR2 YSLEER. The CDR3 nucleotides are TGCGCCAGCAGCCAAGCAGCCAGGGGCTCCCTGAAAGCTTTCTTT. Encoded protein: CASSQAARGSLKAFF.